Each of the 7 T cell receptor beta chains below was sequenced from the same sample in a study of shared clonotypes between healthy human individuals. Clones were sequenced by immunoSEQ multiplex PCR, and TCRdb holds only the in-frame ones, with some missing. Counted here are a few million clones, 90% to 95% occurring once; the ten biggest clones make up over 0.12%. Sequences were obtained from naive CD4+ T cells sorted from blood. The subset denotes: CD45RA+ positively selected. These receptor sequences come from a man younger than 35 in good health.

As regards this clone: A read error may account for a junction end that differs from germline. J is TRBJ2-1 and V is TRBV6-1; 9 bases agree with TRBD2. This CDR3 region has 14 residues. The germline V gene has CDR1 MNHNS and CDR2 SASEGT. CDR3 nucleotide sequence: TGTGCCAGCATTGAAGCGGGGGGCTACAATGAGCAGTTCTTC. As protein: CASIEAGGYNEQFF.

This chain connects TRBV5-6 to TRBJ2-1, with 7 bases matching TRBD2. The CDR3 sequence is 16 residues long. With V trimmed by 4 bases and J by 1 base, 8 bases remained unmatched. The V gene's germline CDR1 is SGHDT and CDR2 YYEEEE. The CDR3 DNA sequence: TGTGCCAGCAGCCCACGACTAGCTGATTCCTACAATGAGCAGTTCTTC. Protein product: CASSPRLADSYNEQFF.

The chain employs TRBV19 and TRBJ1-5; 8 nucleotides align to TRBD1. The CDR3 is 13 amino acids. The ends lost 10 bases at V and 2 bases at J; junction bases unmatched: 4. Germline V gene lookup returns CDR1 LNHDA and CDR2 SQIVND (reference sequence). The CDR3 coding sequence is TGTGCCACCTCGACAGGGGGCAATCAGCCCCAGCATTTT. As protein: CATSTGGNQPQHF.

This clone was observed once. The rearrangement joins TRBV5-6 to TRBJ2-7, with unresolved D. Per the germline V gene, CDR1 is SGHDT and CDR2 is YYEEEE. The CDR3 contains 12 residues. Trimming shortened V by 0 bases and J by 6 bases, and 7 bases separated the two germline ends. CDR3 sequence (DNA): TGTGCCAGCAGCTTGGTAGGGCTCGAGCAGTACTTC. Translated: CASSLVGLEQYF.

On this clone itself: This CDR3 is also generated by other DNA sequences in the sample. This chain links TRBV30 with TRBJ2-2, with D tentatively TRBD1 or TRBD2 (6 bases each). The CDR3 length is 15 residues. Germline V gives CDR1 GTSNPN, CDR2 SVGIG (reference sequence). Trimming removed 7 bases at V and 4 bases at J, with 19 bases between. The CDR3 DNA follows: TGTGCCTCAGTAGGGGGGAAGTCCGGCACCGGGGAGCTGTTTTTT. Its translation: CASVGGKSGTGELFF. Filled out from reference TRBV30 and TRBJ2-2, the complete variable domain reads SQTIHQWPATLVQPVGSPLSLECTVEGTSNPNLYWYRQAAGRGLQLLFYSVGIGQISSEVPQNLSASRPQDRQFILSSKKLLLSDSGFYLCASVGGKSGTGELFFGEGSRLTVL.

J is TRBJ1-2 and V is TRBV4-3; a possible D gene is TRBD1 (6 bases). The V end lost 2 bases, the J end lost 2 bases, and 12 bases lay between the germline ends. In germline, CDR1 is LGHNA, CDR2 YSLEER. This CDR3 has 15 amino acids. The DNA of the CDR3 is TGCGCCAGCAGCCAAACGGGGGGGGCCAACTATGGCTACACCTTC. It specifies CASSQTGGANYGYTF.

This chain uses TRBV10-3 with TRBJ2-3, with D unresolved. The CDR3 is made up of 13 amino acids. CDR1 is ENHRY, CDR2 SYGVKD, per germline. V shed 10 bases and J shed 6 bases, with 17 bases lying between them. Here the CDR3 reads CATQSRISDTQYF. CDR3 coding DNA: TGTGCCACACAATCCCGTATTAGTGATACGCAGTATTTT.